The 7 T cell receptor beta chains in this list originate from one sample, sequenced in a study of patients and donors after allogeneic stem cell transplantation. TCRdb analysed the RT-PCR reads with MiXCR anew, one entry per CDR3 protein. The sample contains 900,000 to 1,000,000 distinct CDR3 sequences, more than 15% of which appear only once. Sequencing was performed on blood, either unsorted or a sorted T cell fraction (not recorded which). These receptors all come from a human donor who was either an allogeneic HSCT recipient or a stem cell or donor lymphocyte infusion donor (not recorded which). It is not recorded whose cells these are; they may come from a transplant donor.

In its sample, this clonotype was seen a few times. The gene calls are TRBV20-1 and TRBJ2-1; 10 bases are a match to TRBD1. The CDR3 has 15 amino acids. In germline, CDR1 is DFQATT, CDR2 SNEGSKA (reference sequence). V lost 3 bases to trimming and J lost 2 bases; unmatched junction nucleotides: 4. CDR3 sequence: CSASYGTGAYNEQFF. The CDR3 DNA reads TGCAGTGCTAGTTACGGGACAGGGGCCTACAATGAGCAGTTCTTC.

This clonotype has only a few counts. V gene TRBV29-1 combines with J gene TRBJ2-7; 14 bases match TRBD2. This CDR3 spans 16 amino acids. Unmatched junction bases numbered 6, after V lost 1 base and J lost 4 bases. Germline CDR1 is SQVTM and CDR2 is ANQGSEA. The CDR3 DNA follows: TGCAGCGTTGAAGGACTAGCGGGAGGGACTTATTACGAGCAGTACTTC. Amino acid sequence: CSVEGLAGGTYYEQYF.

This clonotype was seen once. The chain couples TRBV29-1 to TRBJ1-5; 9 positions agree with TRBD1. The CDR3 spans 16 residues. The ends lost 6 bases at V and 2 bases at J; junction bases unmatched: 11. CDR1 and CDR2 (germline): SQVTM, ANQGSEA. CDR3 in amino acids: CSVALQGARGNQPQHF. CDR3 sequence (DNA): TGCAGCGTGGCGTTACAGGGGGCGAGAGGCAATCAGCCCCAGCATTTT.

This clonotype has only a few counts. This chain connects TRBV20-1 to TRBJ2-3; D perhaps matches TRBD2 (6 bases). V lost 6 bases, J lost 6 bases, and 22 bases lay in between. The germline CDR1 and CDR2 sequences are DFQATT and SNEGSKA (reference sequence). The CDR3 is 15 residues long. CDR3 bases: TGCAGTGCCCGTTCGGGGACGGGAGTACCCGATACGCAGTATTTT. The encoded protein is CSARSGTGVPDTQYF.

This clonotype was counted many times. The V and J genes are TRBV29-1 and TRBJ1-1, with D perhaps TRBD1 (6 bases). The germline gives CDR1 SQVTM, CDR2 ANQGSEA. The CDR3 runs 14 residues. V shed 1 base and J shed 3 bases, with 12 bases lying between them. This CDR3 reads CSVEVRGRHTEAFF. In DNA, the CDR3 is TGCAGCGTTGAAGTTAGGGGGAGGCACACTGAAGCTTTCTTT.

This clonotype was seen only a few times. The chain combines TRBV7-2 with TRBJ1-1; D ambiguous. The CDR3 spans 13 residues. Germline-derived CDR1 and CDR2 are SGHTA and FQGNSA. The germline V and J ends were trimmed by 4 bases and 8 bases, with 14 bases remaining between them. In DNA form, the CDR3 reads TGTGCCAGCAGCTGGGATTTAGGTCAGGAAGCTTTCTTT. This gives the protein CASSWDLGQEAFF.

V is TRBV4-1 and J is TRBJ1-1; D gene unclear. The CDR3 totals 14 residues. The germline V and J ends were trimmed by 1 base and 3 bases, with 9 bases remaining between them. Germline-derived CDR1 and CDR2 are MGHRA and YSYEKL. CDR3 in DNA: TGCGCCAGCAGCCAAGTGGGGTTGCACACTGAAGCTTTCTTT. Its protein product is CASSQVGLHTEAFF.